This paragraph covers one TCR beta chain sequence. The data derive from a study of T-cell reconstitution after alpha-beta-depleted transplantation in children. TCRbeta library preparation incorporated unique molecular identifiers. Via MiXCR, TCRdb re-called the PCR reads, giving one row per CDR3 protein. The table includes some 350,000 distinct CDR3 sequences, approximately 10% detected once. The CDR3 has 14 residues. The V gene lost 7 bases and the J gene lost 5 bases, with 16 bases spanning the gap. This clonotype was sampled from a human donor who donated a stem cell graft to a child with acute lymphoblastic leukemia. The chain is built from TRBV12-3 or TRBV12-4 and TRBJ2-3; a weak D match, TRBD2 (6 bases). The specimen was PBMCs from the stem cell graft donor, collected from the stem cell graft. CDR3 amino acids: CASTSTSSRDTQYF. CDR3 nucleotides: TGTGCCAGCACCTCGACTAGTTCCCGAGATACGCAGTATTTT.